A selection of T cell receptor beta chains follows, all from one sample in a study of shared clonotypes between healthy human individuals. The method was immunoSEQ multiplex PCR; TCRdb's version includes in-frame clones alone and lacks a portion of them. The profile shows about 2.1 million clones, 80% to 95% of them singletons. Sequencing used naive CD8+ T cells from PBMCs. The receptors originated from a man aged 18 to 29 in good health. Some clones in this sample may be carry-over from other donors' samples. The CDR3 runs from the conserved cysteine through the conserved F or W. Fields, in order: D gene, J gene, clone size, V gene, CDR3 protein, CDR3 DNA. D genes are given only for firm matches. Where a row states a size, it is once, few, many or the class of an expanded clone; other rows omit it.

.	TRBJ1-2	.	TRBV10-2	CASSERGTGWGYTF	TGCGCCAGCAGTGAACGGGGTACTGGTTGGGGCTACACCTTC
.	TRBJ2-1	.	TRBV5-8	CASSEPGPPLVEQFF	TGTGCCAGCAGCGAGCCGGGACCGCCCCTTGTTGAGCAGTTCTTC
.	TRBJ1-1	many	TRBV28	CASSLGGVVKAFF	TGTGCCAGCAGTTTGGGAGGGGTGGTAAAAGCTTTCTTT
.	TRBJ2-7	.	TRBV7-8	CASSLGRDYEQYF	TGTGCCAGCAGTTTAGGAAGGGACTACGAGCAGTACTTC
TRBD2	TRBJ2-1	.	TRBV25-1	CASSLSGNSYNEQFF	TGTGCCAGCAGTCTTAGCGGGAATTCCTACAATGAGCAGTTCTTC
TRBD2	TRBJ2-1	.	TRBV27	CASGGLAGAGLYNEQFF	TGTGCCAGCGGGGGGCTAGCGGGAGCAGGGTTGTACAATGAGCAGTTCTTC
.	TRBJ1-5	few	TRBV19	CASSIAGTQHF	TGTGCCAGTAGTATTGCTGGGACCCAGCATTTT
.	TRBJ1-1	.	TRBV19	CASSIGGLMNTEAFF	TGTGCCAGTAGTATAGGGGGGCTCATGAACACTGAAGCTTTCTTT
.	TRBJ2-7	.	TRBV27	CASSAPHQGTYEQYF	TGTGCCAGCAGCGCCCCACATCAGGGCACCTACGAGCAGTACTTC
TRBD1	TRBJ1-5	.	TRBV18	CASSPPGTGINQPQHF	TGTGCCAGCTCACCACCGGGGACAGGGATTAATCAGCCCCAGCATTTT
.	TRBJ2-1	.	TRBV6-1	CASSEKLLRVNEQFF	TGTGCCAGCAGTGAAAAGTTGTTAAGGGTTAATGAGCAGTTCTTC
.	TRBJ2-7	.	TRBV9	CASSVDRVNSEQYF	TGTGCCAGCAGCGTAGACAGGGTCAACAGCGAGCAGTACTTC
TRBD2	TRBJ2-5	.	TRBV11-2	CASSLGLAGQETQYF	TGTGCCAGCAGCTTGGGTCTAGCGGGGCAAGAGACCCAGTACTTC
.	TRBJ2-2	.	TRBV7-9	CASSFRRGDFTGELFF	TGTGCCAGCAGCTTCAGGAGGGGGGACTTCACCGGGGAGCTGTTTTTT
.	TRBJ2-2	.	TRBV27	CASSLYLGKNTGELFF	TGTGCCAGCAGTTTATACCTGGGGAAGAACACCGGGGAGCTGTTTTTT
.	TRBJ1-1	few	TRBV6-1	CASSERRALTEAFF	TGTGCCAGCAGTGAACGCAGGGCCCTGACTGAAGCTTTCTTT
.	TRBJ1-5	.	TRBV7-9	CASSLGSEGLDQPQHF	TGTGCCAGCAGCTTAGGGTCAGAGGGGTTGGATCAGCCCCAGCATTTT
TRBD1	TRBJ2-4	.	TRBV11-2	CASSLAEDREVDIQYF	TGTGCCAGCAGCTTAGCTGAGGACAGGGAAGTAGACATTCAGTACTTC
.	TRBJ2-1	.	TRBV27	CASSSGPIEQFF	TGTGCCAGCAGTTCCGGACCTATCGAGCAGTTCTTC
.	TRBJ2-1	.	TRBV7-3	CASSLRLDDNEQFF	TGTGCCAGCAGCCTCCGACTAGACGACAATGAGCAGTTCTTC
TRBD1	TRBJ2-5	.	TRBV25-1	CASSEWDSQETQYF	TGTGCCAGCAGTGAATGGGACAGCCAAGAGACCCAGTACTTC
.	TRBJ2-3	few	TRBV7-2	CASSPRTDTQYF	TGTGCCAGCAGCCCTCGCACAGATACGCAGTATTTT
.	TRBJ2-5	.	TRBV29-1	CSPMYVRTKETQYF	TGCAGCCCAATGTATGTCCGAACCAAAGAGACCCAGTACTTC
.	TRBJ1-1	.	TRBV7-9	CASSLRGSEAFF	TGTGCCAGCAGCCTCAGGGGCTCCGAAGCTTTCTTT
TRBD2	TRBJ2-3	.	TRBV27	CASSGLAGAPRGDTQYF	TGTGCCAGCAGTGGATTAGCGGGAGCCCCAAGAGGAGATACGCAGTATTTT
TRBD1	TRBJ2-2	.	TRBV29-1	CSIGQGNTGELFF	TGCAGCATTGGACAGGGAAACACCGGGGAGCTGTTTTTT
TRBD1	TRBJ1-1	.	TRBV6-5	CASSLLHGQGTEAFF	TGTGCCAGCAGTCTATTACATGGACAGGGGACTGAAGCTTTCTTT
.	TRBJ1-2	.	TRBV7-3	CASSPTGVDYGYTF	TGTGCCAGCAGCCCAACCGGGGTAGACTATGGCTACACCTTC
TRBD1	TRBJ1-1	.	TRBV4-1	CASSPFGQGNTEAFF	TGCGCCAGCAGCCCCTTCGGACAGGGGAACACTGAAGCTTTCTTT
.	TRBJ1-1	once	TRBV9	CASSAGTDYNTEAFF	TGTGCCAGCAGCGCCGGGACGGACTATAACACTGAAGCTTTCTTT
TRBD1	TRBJ1-2	.	TRBV19	CASTLDRGRWGYTF	TGTGCCAGTACCCTGGACAGGGGGAGATGGGGCTACACCTTC
TRBD2	TRBJ2-7	.	TRBV7-3	CASSPGLAGVYEQYF	TGTGCCAGCAGCCCGGGACTAGCGGGCGTCTACGAGCAGTACTTC
.	TRBJ2-6	.	TRBV5-1	CASSLKAPGANVLTF	TGCGCCAGCAGCTTAAAGGCACCTGGGGCCAACGTCCTGACTTTC
TRBD2	TRBJ2-7	.	TRBV27	CASSLSGGGYYEQYF	TGTGCCAGCAGTTTATCTGGGGGGGGTTACTACGAGCAGTACTTC
TRBD2	TRBJ2-5	.	TRBV7-2	CASSFGRAYQETQYF	TGTGCCAGCAGCTTTGGGAGGGCCTACCAAGAGACCCAGTACTTC
TRBD1	TRBJ2-2	.	TRBV9	CASSAPTGSNTGELFF	TGTGCCAGCAGCGCGCCGACAGGGAGTAACACCGGGGAGCTGTTTTTT
TRBD2	TRBJ2-1	.	TRBV11-2	CATQLAPSSYNEQFF	TGTGCCACTCAACTAGCGCCGAGCTCCTACAATGAGCAGTTCTTC
.	TRBJ2-7	once	TRBV4-3	CASSPRGTDYEQYF	TGCGCCAGCAGCCCTCGGGGGACGGACTACGAGCAGTACTTC
TRBD2	TRBJ2-7	.	TRBV10-3	CAISEAGGSDEQYF	TGTGCCATCAGTGAGGCGGGGGGGTCGGACGAGCAGTACTTC
TRBD2	TRBJ2-3	.	TRBV6-5	CASSSPGLAGSEQYF	TGTGCCAGCAGTTCCCCGGGACTAGCGGGAAGTGAACAGTATTTT
TRBD1	TRBJ2-5	.	TRBV5-4	CASSPWTGNGETQYF	TGTGCCAGCAGCCCATGGACAGGGAACGGAGAGACCCAGTACTTC
.	TRBJ1-1	.	TRBV25-1	CASSEGVGMNTEAFF	TGTGCCAGCAGTGAGGGGGTAGGGATGAACACTGAAGCTTTCTTT
.	TRBJ2-7	.	TRBV11-2	CASSLGSYRINEQYF	TGTGCCAGCAGCTTAGGCAGTTACAGGATCAACGAGCAGTACTTC
TRBD1	TRBJ1-2	.	TRBV27	CASSLSDRDGYTF	TGTGCCAGCAGTTTATCGGACAGGGATGGCTACACCTTC
.	TRBJ1-1	.	TRBV19	CASSISRVNTEAFF	TGTGCCAGTAGTATAAGCAGGGTGAACACTGAAGCTTTCTTT
.	TRBJ2-7	once	TRBV27	CASSLLGTLTYEQYF	TGTGCCAGCAGTTTGTTGGGGACACTTACCTACGAGCAGTACTTC
TRBD2	TRBJ2-3	.	TRBV19	CASSTLAVSSTDTQYF	TGTGCCAGTAGTACACTAGCGGTCTCTAGCACAGATACGCAGTATTTT
TRBD1	TRBJ2-7	.	TRBV4-1	CASSQDRDRLSYEQYF	TGCGCCAGCAGCCAAGACCGGGACAGGCTCTCCTACGAGCAGTACTTC
.	TRBJ2-1	.	TRBV7-2	CASSRDPAGGPYNEQFF	TGTGCCAGCAGCAGAGACCCGGCGGGTGGCCCCTACAATGAGCAGTTCTTC
TRBD2	TRBJ2-3	.	TRBV7-8	CASSLYPSGSGTDTQYF	TGTGCCAGCAGCTTATATCCTAGCGGGAGCGGCACAGATACGCAGTATTTT
.	TRBJ2-3	.	TRBV7-9	CASSLSSTDTQYF	TGTGCCAGCAGCTTAAGTAGCACAGATACGCAGTATTTT
.	TRBJ1-4	.	TRBV4-1	CASSQELGRAKEKLFF	TGCGCCAGCAGCCAAGAACTTGGCAGGGCCAAGGAAAAACTGTTTTTT